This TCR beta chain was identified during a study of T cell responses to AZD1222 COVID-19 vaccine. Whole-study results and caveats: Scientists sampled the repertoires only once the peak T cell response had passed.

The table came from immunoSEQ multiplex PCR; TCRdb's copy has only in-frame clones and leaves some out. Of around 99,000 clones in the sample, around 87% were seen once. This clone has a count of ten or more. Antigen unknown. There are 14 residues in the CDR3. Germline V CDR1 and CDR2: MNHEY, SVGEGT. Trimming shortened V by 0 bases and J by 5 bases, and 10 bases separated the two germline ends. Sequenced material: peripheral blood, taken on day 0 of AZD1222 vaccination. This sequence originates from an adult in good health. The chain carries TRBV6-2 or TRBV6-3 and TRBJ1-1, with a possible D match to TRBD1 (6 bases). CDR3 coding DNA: TGTGCCAGCAGTTACTCTGGGGGGCGGACTGAAGCTTTCTTT. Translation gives CASSYSGGRTEAFF.